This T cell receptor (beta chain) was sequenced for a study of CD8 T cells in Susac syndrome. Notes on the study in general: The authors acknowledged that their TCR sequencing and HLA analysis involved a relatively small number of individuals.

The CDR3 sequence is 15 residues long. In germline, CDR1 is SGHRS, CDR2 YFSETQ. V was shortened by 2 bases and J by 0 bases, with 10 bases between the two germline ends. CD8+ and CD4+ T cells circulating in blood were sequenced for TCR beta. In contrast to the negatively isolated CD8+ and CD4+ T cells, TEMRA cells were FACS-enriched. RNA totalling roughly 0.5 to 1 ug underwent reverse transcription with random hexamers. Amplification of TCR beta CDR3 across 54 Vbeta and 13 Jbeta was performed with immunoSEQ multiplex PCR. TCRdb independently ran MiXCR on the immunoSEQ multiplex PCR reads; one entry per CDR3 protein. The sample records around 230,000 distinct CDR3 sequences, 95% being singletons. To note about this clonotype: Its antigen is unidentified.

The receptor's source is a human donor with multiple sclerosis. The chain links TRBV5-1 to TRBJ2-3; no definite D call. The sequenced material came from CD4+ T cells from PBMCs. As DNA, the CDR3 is TGCGCCAGCAGCTTTGACGTGACCAGCACAGATACGCAGTATTTT. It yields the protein CASSFDVTSTDTQYF.